This T cell receptor (beta chain) appears in the sequencing data of a study of blood T cells in healthy people across ages. Study overall: Template switching captured about one barcoded beta molecule per two T cells.

General observations from the study: Diversity estimates drawn from one million T cells were deemed underestimates.

The CDR3 consists of 17 residues. V lost 0 bases, J lost 5 bases, and 9 bases stayed unmatched. CDR1 is LNHNV and CDR2 is YYDKDF in the germline V gene (reference sequence). The authors ran a second PCR of about 6 to 11 cycles using a sample-barcoded 5' primer and a J-beta primer mix. TCRdb itself ran the 5' RACE reads through MiXCR, one entry per CDR3 protein. The sample holds fewer than 1,000,000 distinct CDR3 sequences, about half seen once. No fewer than 7 million PBMCs went into each sample. This clonotype was detected ten times or more. Its specificity is unknown. Sequenced input: blood. J is TRBJ2-3 and V is TRBV15; 9 bases align to TRBD2. The source is a man older than 75 in good health. CDR3: CATSRDLTAGGLDTQYF. The CDR3 coding sequence is TGTGCCACCAGCAGAGATTTGACGGCGGGAGGGCTAGATACGCAGTATTTT.